Included here is one T cell receptor beta chain sequence, with context. Data came from immunoSEQ multiplex PCR; TCRdb stores just in-frame clones and leaves some out. There are tens of thousands of clones in the sample; over 85% occur only once, and under 4.5% lies in the top ten. This CDR3 has 14 amino acids. Unmatched junction bases numbered 6, after V lost 3 bases and J lost 7 bases. Germline CDR1 reads SGHAT; CDR2 reads FQNNGV. Sequenced material: PBMCs. The receptor was isolated from a man aged 40-50 years with rheumatoid arthritis. The V call is TRBV11-2, the J call TRBJ2-1; TRBD2 matches 7 bases. In nucleotides, the CDR3 is TGTGCCAGCAGCTTCCGGGGGGAAAAGAATGAGCAGTTCTTC. Protein sequence: CASSFRGEKNEQFF.